This T cell receptor (beta chain) stems from a study of shared clonotypes between healthy human individuals. The overall study: With ages of 18 to 49, the donors were a couple of women and a few men.

The repertoire was sequenced with immunoSEQ multiplex PCR; TCRdb's copy has only in-frame clones and lacks some. The table shows fewer than 2.5 million clones, with 80% to 95% occurring only once. Points from the study as a whole: Generally, naive subsets came out with larger estimated richness than memory subsets. Sampling involved blood alone; tissue repertoires likely differ.

V lost 4 bases and J lost 8; bases outside the gene matches: 3. This CDR3 has 14 residues. Germline CDR1 KGHSH, CDR2 LQKENI. A remark on this clone: Its antigen is unidentified.

Sequencing used naive CD4+ T cells from PBMCs. Subset defined: CD45RA+ positively selected. The sequence was collected from a man aged 18 to 29 in good health. Some clones in this sample may be carry-over from other donors' samples. The genes are TRBV18 and TRBJ2-1, with 12 bases lining up with TRBD1. The CDR3 sequence is CASSLGQGADEQFF. DNA of the CDR3: TGTGCCAGCTCACTGGGACAGGGGGCGGATGAGCAGTTCTTC.